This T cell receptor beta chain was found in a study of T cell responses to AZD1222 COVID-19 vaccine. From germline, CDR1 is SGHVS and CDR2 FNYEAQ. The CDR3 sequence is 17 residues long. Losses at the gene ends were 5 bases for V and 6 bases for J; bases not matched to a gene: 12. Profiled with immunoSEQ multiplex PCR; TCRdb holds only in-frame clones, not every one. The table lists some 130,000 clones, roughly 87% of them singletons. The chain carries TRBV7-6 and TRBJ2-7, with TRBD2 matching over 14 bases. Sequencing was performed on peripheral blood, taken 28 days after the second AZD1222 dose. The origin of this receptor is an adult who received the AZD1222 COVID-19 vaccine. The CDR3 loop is CASSPTWTSGRMGEQYF. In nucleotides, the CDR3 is TGTGCCAGCAGCCCTACCTGGACTAGCGGGAGGATGGGCGAGCAGTACTTC.